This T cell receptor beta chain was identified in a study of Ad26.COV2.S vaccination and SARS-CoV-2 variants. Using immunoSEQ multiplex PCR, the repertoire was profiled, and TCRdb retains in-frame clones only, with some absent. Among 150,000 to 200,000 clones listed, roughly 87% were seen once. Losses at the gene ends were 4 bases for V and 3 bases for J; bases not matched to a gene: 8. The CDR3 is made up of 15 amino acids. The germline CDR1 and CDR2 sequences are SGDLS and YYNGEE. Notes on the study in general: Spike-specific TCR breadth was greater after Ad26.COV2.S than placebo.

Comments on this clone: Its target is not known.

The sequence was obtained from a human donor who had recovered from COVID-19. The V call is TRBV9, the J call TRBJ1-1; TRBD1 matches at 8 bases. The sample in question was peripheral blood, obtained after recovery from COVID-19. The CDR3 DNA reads TGTGCCAGCAGCCCCTCGACAGGGGTCGACACTGAAGCTTTCTTT. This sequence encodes CASSPSTGVDTEAFF.